A single sample is the source of the 9 T cell receptor beta chains below, sequenced in a study of T cell changes during pregnancy in multiple sclerosis. Sequencing used immunoSEQ multiplex PCR; TCRdb keeps in-frame clones, though not all of them. The data show tens of thousands of clones, 90% to 95% seen once. Source: CD8+ T cells from peripheral blood mononuclear cells, taken in the second trimester of pregnancy. The receptors were sampled from a female donor with multiple sclerosis, enrolled in a pregnancy study.

This clone occurred a few times. The CDR3, as DNA: TGTGCCAGCAGCTCCAGGGGGCTGGGCTCACCCCTCCACTTT. Translated, it gives CASSSRGLGSPLHF. J is TRBJ1-6 and V is TRBV5-4, with 8 nucleotides matching TRBD1. CDR1 SGHNT and CDR2 YYREEE come from the germline V gene (reference sequence). J was trimmed by 10 bases and V by 3 bases; bases with no gene match: 6. This CDR3 has 14 residues.

The chain uses TRBV9 and TRBJ2-1; 10 nucleotides agree with TRBD1. Germline V gives CDR1 SGDLS, CDR2 YYNGEE. V dropped 4 bases and J dropped 4; count of bases not matched to a gene: 11. This CDR3 is 17 amino acids long. DNA of the CDR3: TGTGCCAGCAGCCTAATGCCGGGACAGGGGTTATACAATGAGCAGTTCTTC. Its translation is CASSLMPGQGLYNEQFF.

J is TRBJ2-1 and V is TRBV9, with 10 bases aligning to TRBD2. Per the germline V gene, CDR1 is SGDLS and CDR2 is YYNGEE. The CDR3 totals 15 residues. V gave up 3 bases and J gave up 5 bases; unmatched junction bases: 5. The CDR3 bases are TGTGCCAGCAGCGGAGGGACTAGCGCTAACAATGAGCAGTTCTTC. Translation: CASSGGTSANNEQFF. Filled out from reference TRBV9 and TRBJ2-1, the complete variable domain reads DSGVTQTPKHLITATGQRVTLRCSPRSGDLSVYWYQQSLDQGLQFLIQYYNGEERAKGNILERFSAQQFPDLHSELNLSSLELGDSALYFCASSGGTSANNEQFFGPGTRLTVL.

V usage is TRBV7-8 and J usage is TRBJ1-3; the match to TRBD1 covers 8 bases. V gave up 1 base and J gave up 4 bases; unmatched junction bases: 3. The germline V gene has CDR1 SGHVS and CDR2 FQNEAQ. The CDR3 runs to 15 residues. The CDR3 DNA sequence: TGTGCCAGCAGCTTAGAACAGGGGGACGGAAACACCATATATTTT. Translated, it gives CASSLEQGDGNTIYF.

CDR3 bases: TGTGCCAGCAGCGACTTAGACAGGAGGAACTATGGCTACACCTTC. It specifies CASSDLDRRNYGYTF. This chain uses TRBV7-9 with TRBJ1-2; D is possibly TRBD1 (6 bases). V was trimmed by 5 bases and J by 2 bases, leaving 15 bases between them. The CDR3 totals 15 residues. Germline CDR1 reads SEHNR; CDR2 reads FQNEAQ (reference sequence).

This clone was counted a few times. V is TRBV11-2 and J is TRBJ2-7; D may be TRBD2 (6 bases). The CDR3 runs 15 residues. Germline V gene sequence: CDR1 SGHAT, CDR2 FQNNGV. V was pared by 2 bases and J by 3 bases, with 14 bases between. The CDR3 DNA reads TGTGCCAGCAGCTTAAATCCTGGGCGGGGCTACGAGCAGTACTTC. Translated: CASSLNPGRGYEQYF.

The V and J genes are TRBV7-8 and TRBJ2-1; a weak D match, TRBD1 (8 bases). With 5 bases removed from V and 8 bases from J, the gap between germline ends came to 22 bases. Germline V gene sequence: CDR1 SGHVS, CDR2 FQNEAQ. The length of the CDR3 is 16 residues. In DNA, the CDR3 is TGTGCCAGCAGCAGAGGGACAGGTGGCGGGGGCGATGAGCAGTTCTTC. It codes for CASSRGTGGGGDEQFF. The full variable domain, rest sourced from reference TRBV7-8 and TRBJ2-1, is GAGVSQSPRYKVAKRGQDVALRCDPISGHVSLFWYQQALGQGPEFLTYFQNEAQLDKSGLPSDRFFAERPEGSVSTLKIQRTQQEDSAVYLCASSRGTGGGGDEQFFGPGTRLTVL.

The V gene is TRBV27, the J gene TRBJ2-1, with a possible D match to TRBD1 (5 bases). The germline CDR1 and CDR2 sequences are MNHEY and SMNVEV (reference sequence). Trimming left V 0 bases short and J 3 bases short, with 6 bases between. The CDR3 covers 14 residues. CDR3 loop: CASSLSDIYNEQFF. The CDR3 region has the DNA TGTGCCAGCAGTTTATCGGACATCTACAATGAGCAGTTCTTC.

The CDR3 reads CASSPGTGNTEAFF. CDR3 in DNA: TGTGCCAGCAGTCCGGGGACAGGGAACACTGAAGCTTTCTTT. The chain uses TRBV27 and TRBJ1-1, with 8 bases identical to TRBD1. Germline loops: CDR1 MNHEY, CDR2 SMNVEV (reference sequence). J was trimmed by 1 base and V by 5 bases; bases with no gene match: 3. This CDR3 has 14 amino acids.